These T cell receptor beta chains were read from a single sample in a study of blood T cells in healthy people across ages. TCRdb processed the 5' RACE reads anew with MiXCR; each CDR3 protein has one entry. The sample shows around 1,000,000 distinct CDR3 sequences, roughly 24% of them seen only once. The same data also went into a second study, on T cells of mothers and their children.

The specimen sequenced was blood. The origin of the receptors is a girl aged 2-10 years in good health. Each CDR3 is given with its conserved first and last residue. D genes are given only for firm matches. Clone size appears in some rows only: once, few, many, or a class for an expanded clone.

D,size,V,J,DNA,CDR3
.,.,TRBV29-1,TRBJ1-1,TGCAGCGTTGAAGACAAGTACACTGAAGCTTTCTTT,CSVEDKYTEAFF
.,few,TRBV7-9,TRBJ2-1,TGTGCCAGCAGCTTCCGCGACTCCAATGAGCAGTTCTTC,CASSFRDSNEQFF
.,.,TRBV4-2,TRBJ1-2,TGTGCCAGCAGCCAAGAGATAACGGGAGACTATGGCTACACCTTC,CASSQEITGDYGYTF
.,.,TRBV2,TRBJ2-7,TGTGCTAGCAGTGAAGACAGGCCCCCCGAGCAGTACTTC,CASSEDRPPEQYF
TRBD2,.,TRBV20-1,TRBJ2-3,TGCAGTGCGCCGGGGCTAGCGGGAATAACAGATACGCAGTATTTT,CSAPGLAGITDTQYF
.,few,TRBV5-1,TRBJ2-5,TGCGCCAGCAGCGAGGGACTCCTCCAAGAGACCCAGTACTTC,CASSEGLLQETQYF
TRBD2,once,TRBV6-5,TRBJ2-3,TGTGCCAGCACCCAAGGGGCGGGGACTAGCCCAGATACGCAGTATTTT,CASTQGAGTSPDTQYF
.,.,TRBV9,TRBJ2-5,TGTGCCAGCAGCTTCGGACTGGCGGCCGCTCCAGAGACCCAGTACTTC,CASSFGLAAAPETQYF
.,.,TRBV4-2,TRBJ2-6,TGTGCCAGCAGCCAAGAGGGTTACTCTGGGGCCAACGTCCTGACTTTC,CASSQEGYSGANVLTF
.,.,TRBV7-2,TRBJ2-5,TGTGCCAGCAGCGCGCCCCCGTGGGAGGAGCAGTACTTC,CASSAPPWEEQYF
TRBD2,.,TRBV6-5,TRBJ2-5,TGTGCCAGCAGATTGACTAGCGGGGGTGAAGAGACCCAGTACTTC,CASRLTSGGEETQYF
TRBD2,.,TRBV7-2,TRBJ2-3,TGTGCCAGCAGCAAGACTAGCGGAGGAGCAGATACGCAGTATTTT,CASSKTSGGADTQYF
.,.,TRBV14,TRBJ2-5,TGTGCCAGCAGCCAAATCGGAGGGGCTCGGGAGACCCAGTACTTC,CASSQIGGARETQYF
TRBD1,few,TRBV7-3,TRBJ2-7,TGTGCCAGCAGCTTATGGGCGACAGGGACGGACGAGCAGTACTTC,CASSLWATGTDEQYF
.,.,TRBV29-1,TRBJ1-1,TGCAGCGTGGGAACAGGTCTTGTCGAGGCTTTCTTT,CSVGTGLVEAFF
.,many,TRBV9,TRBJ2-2,TGTGCCAGCAGCCCCGAGACGGCCCGGAACGGGGAGCTGTTTTTT,CASSPETARNGELFF
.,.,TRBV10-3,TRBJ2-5,TGTGCCATCAGTGAGATGCTAGAAGAGACCCAGTACTTC,CAISEMLEETQYF
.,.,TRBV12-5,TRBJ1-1,TGTGCTAGTGGTTCGGCCCGGGATATGAACACTGAAGCTTTCTTT,CASGSARDMNTEAFF
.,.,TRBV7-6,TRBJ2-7,TGTGCCAGCAGCTCCTGGGCAGCTACCTACGAGCAGTACTTC,CASSSWAATYEQYF
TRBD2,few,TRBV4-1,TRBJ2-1,TGCGCCAGCAGCCAATTTTCTAGCGGGAGCAATGAGCAGTTCTTC,CASSQFSSGSNEQFF
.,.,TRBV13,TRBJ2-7,TGTGCCAGCACGGACAGACCTTACGAGCAGTACTTC,CASTDRPYEQYF
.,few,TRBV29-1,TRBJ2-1,TGCAGCGTCGGAGACAGTTTCTACAATGAGCAGTTCTTC,CSVGDSFYNEQFF
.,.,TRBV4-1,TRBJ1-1,TGCGCCAGCAGCCAAGAAACGGAGGCCGAAGCTTTCTTT,CASSQETEAEAFF
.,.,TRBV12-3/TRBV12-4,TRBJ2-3,TGTGCCAGCAGTCCCGATTGGGATACGCAGTATTTT,CASSPDWDTQYF
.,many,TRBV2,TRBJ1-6,TGTGCCAGCAGTGGAACGCCGTTATATAATTCACCCCTCCACTTT,CASSGTPLYNSPLHF
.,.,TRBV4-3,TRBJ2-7,TGCGCCAGCAGCCAAGACGTCGACTACGAGCAGTACTTC,CASSQDVDYEQYF
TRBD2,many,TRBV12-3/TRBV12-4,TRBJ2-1,TGTGCCAGCAGTTTGGCTAGCGGTCCCTCCTACAATGAGCAGTTCTTC,CASSLASGPSYNEQFF
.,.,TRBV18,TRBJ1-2,TGTGCCAGCGCCTCCATCGAACAGGGAGTCACCTTC,CASASIEQGVTF
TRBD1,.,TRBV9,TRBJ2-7,TGTGCCAGCAGCGTAGGTTGGGACAGCTCCTACGAGCAGTACTTC,CASSVGWDSSYEQYF
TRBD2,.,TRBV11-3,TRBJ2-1,TGTGCCAGCAGCTTTAGCGGGGCTCGCAATGAGCAGTTCTTC,CASSFSGARNEQFF
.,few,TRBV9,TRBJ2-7,TGTGTCAGCAGCGTAGGGGGTTCCTCCTGCGAGCAGTACTTC,CVSSVGGSSCEQYF
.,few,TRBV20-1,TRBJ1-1,TGCAGAGTTGGTGCGGGGATGAACACTGAAGCTTTCTTT,CRVGAGMNTEAFF
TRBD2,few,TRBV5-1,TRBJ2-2,TGCGCCAGCAGCGCGGACGGCAGGTTGAGCGGGGGGCTGTTTTTT,CASSADGRLSGGLFF
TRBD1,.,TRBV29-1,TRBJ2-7,TGCAGCGTTAGAAGGCCGGGACAGGGGACCTACGAGCAGTACTTC,CSVRRPGQGTYEQYF
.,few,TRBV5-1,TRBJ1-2,TGCGCAACCCGGGTCGCCTTTTATGGCTACACCTTC,CATRVAFYGYTF
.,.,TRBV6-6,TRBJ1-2,TGTGCCAGCAGAGGTGCACAGGGATTCACTGGCTATGGCTACACCTTC,CASRGAQGFTGYGYTF
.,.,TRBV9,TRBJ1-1,TGTGCCAGCAGCGTAGCACGGGCCCCCCTGACTGAAGCTTTCTTT,CASSVARAPLTEAFF
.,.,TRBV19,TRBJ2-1,TGTGCCAGTAGTATAGACAAATACAATGAGCAGTTCTTC,CASSIDKYNEQFF
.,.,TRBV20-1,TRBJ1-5,TGCAGTGCTAGAGATGCAGGGTCCGATAGCAATCAGCCCCAGCATTTT,CSARDAGSDSNQPQHF
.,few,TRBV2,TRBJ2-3,TGTGCCAGCCGCTTAGGTGATAGCACAGATACGCAGTATTTT,CASRLGDSTDTQYF
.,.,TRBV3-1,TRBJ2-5,TGTGCCAGCAGCTACCCGAAGCGGGTCTGGGAGACCCAGTACTTC,CASSYPKRVWETQYF
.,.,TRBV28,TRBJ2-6,TGTGCCAGCAGTTTAGGGCAGGGTTGGGCTGGGGCCAACGTCCTGACTTTC,CASSLGQGWAGANVLTF
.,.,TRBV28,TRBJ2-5,TGTGCCAGCAACCTCCGGGCGGGTCTGGGGACCCAGTACTTC,CASNLRAGLGTQYF
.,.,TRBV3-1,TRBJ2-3,TGTGCCAGCAGCCAATACTCTAGCACAGATACGCAGTATTTT,CASSQYSSTDTQYF
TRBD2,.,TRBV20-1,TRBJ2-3,TGCAGTGCCAACAAAGCGGGGCGCACAGATACGCAGTATTTT,CSANKAGRTDTQYF
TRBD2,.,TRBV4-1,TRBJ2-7,TGCGCCAGCAGCCAAGGGGAGGGACGTTTCACCGGCGAGCAGTACTTC,CASSQGEGRFTGEQYF
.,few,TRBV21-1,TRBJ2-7,TGTGCCAGCACTTTGGGACAGCTCTACGAGCAGTACTTC,CASTLGQLYEQYF
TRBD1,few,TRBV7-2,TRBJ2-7,TGTGCCAGCAGCACAGGGGGCTTATTACAGCAGTACTTC,CASSTGGLLQQYF
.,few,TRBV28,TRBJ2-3,TGTGCCAGCAGTGATACAAGGGATACGCAGTATTTT,CASSDTRDTQYF
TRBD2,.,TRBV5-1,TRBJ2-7,TGCGCCAGCAGCTTTGCGGGAGGTGGAGGATACGAGCAGTACTTC,CASSFAGGGGYEQYF
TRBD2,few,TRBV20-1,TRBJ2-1,TGCAGTGCTACGACTAGCGGGGGATTTTATGAGCAGTTCTTC,CSATTSGGFYEQFF
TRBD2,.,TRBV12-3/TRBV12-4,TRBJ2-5,TGTGCCAGCAGAGGGAAGAGCGGGGGATTGAGGGAGACCCAGTACTTC,CASRGKSGGLRETQYF
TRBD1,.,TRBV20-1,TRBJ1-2,TGCAGTGCGGAAACGACAGGGAATGGCTACACCTTC,CSAETTGNGYTF
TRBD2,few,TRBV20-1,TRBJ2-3,TGCAGTACCACTAGCGAAAGCACAGATACGCAGTATTTT,CSTTSESTDTQYF
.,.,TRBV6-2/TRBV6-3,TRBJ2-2,TGTGCCAGCAGCTCAAGGGGGGCCGCCGGGGAGCTGTTTTTT,CASSSRGAAGELFF
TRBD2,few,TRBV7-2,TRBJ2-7,TGTGCCAGCAGCATACTAGCGGACCTAACCTACGAGCAGTACTTC,CASSILADLTYEQYF
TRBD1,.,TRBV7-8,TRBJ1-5,TGTGCCAGCAGCCGTCAGAACAGGGGTCAGCCCCAGCATTTT,CASSRQNRGQPQHF
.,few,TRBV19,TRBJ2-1,TGTGCCAGTAGGAACCCCGGAGGGGAGGGGGCCGATGAGCAGTTCTTC,CASRNPGGEGADEQFF
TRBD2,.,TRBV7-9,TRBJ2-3,TGTGCCAGCAGCTTACGGGGACTAGGGTTGGTTACGCAGTATTTT,CASSLRGLGLVTQYF
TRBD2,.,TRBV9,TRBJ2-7,TGTGCCAGCAGCCCCTCGTGGGAGGGGTACGAGCAGTACTTC,CASSPSWEGYEQYF